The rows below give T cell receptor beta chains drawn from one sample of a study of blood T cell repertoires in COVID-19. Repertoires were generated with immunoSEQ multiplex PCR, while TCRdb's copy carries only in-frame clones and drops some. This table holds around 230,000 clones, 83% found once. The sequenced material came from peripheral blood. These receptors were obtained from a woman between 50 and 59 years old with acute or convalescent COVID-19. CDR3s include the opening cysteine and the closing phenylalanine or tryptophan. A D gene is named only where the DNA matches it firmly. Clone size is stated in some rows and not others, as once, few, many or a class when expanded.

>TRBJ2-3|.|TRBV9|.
CASSVEVSSTDTQYF
TGTGCCAGCAGCGTAGAAGTTAGTAGCACAGATACGCAGTATTTT
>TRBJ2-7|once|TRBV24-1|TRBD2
CATSDLQGLAGGSVNEQYF
TGTGCCACCAGTGATTTGCAGGGACTAGCGGGAGGATCCGTTAACGAGCAGTACTTC
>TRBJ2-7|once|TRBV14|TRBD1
CASSHLGTGEEQYF
TGTGCCAGCAGCCATTTAGGGACAGGGGAAGAGCAGTACTTC
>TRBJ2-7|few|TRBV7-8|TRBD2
CASSSLTSGSYEQYF
TGTGCCAGCAGCTCACTGACTAGCGGGAGCTACGAGCAGTACTTC
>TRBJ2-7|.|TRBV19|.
CASSSEGTYEQYF
TGTGCCAGTAGTTCGGAGGGAACCTACGAGCAGTACTTC
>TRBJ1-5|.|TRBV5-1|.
CASSLYGDNQPQHF
TGCGCCAGCAGCTTGTATGGAGACAATCAGCCCCAGCATTTT
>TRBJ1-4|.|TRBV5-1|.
CASSSQGTTNEKLFF
TGCGCCAGCAGCTCGCAGGGGACAACTAATGAAAAACTGTTTTTT
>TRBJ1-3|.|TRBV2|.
CASSVTDSGNTIYF
TGTGCCAGCAGTGTTACAGACTCTGGAAACACCATATATTTT
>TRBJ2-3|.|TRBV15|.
CATSRDFNTQYF
TGTGCCACCAGCAGAGATTTCAATACGCAGTATTTT
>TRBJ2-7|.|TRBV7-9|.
CASSDGIYEQYF
TGTGCCAGCAGCGACGGGATCTACGAGCAGTACTTC
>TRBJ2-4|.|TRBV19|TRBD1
CASSMGDSQNIQYF
TGTGCCAGTAGTATGGGGGACAGCCAAAACATTCAGTACTTC
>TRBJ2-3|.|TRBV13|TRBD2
CASSRGSGSRTDTQYF
TGTGCCAGCAGCCGAGGTAGCGGGAGTCGGACAGATACGCAGTATTTT
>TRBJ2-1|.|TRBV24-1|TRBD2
CATSDAGLAVVRSEQFF
TGTGCCACCAGTGATGCAGGACTAGCGGTAGTTCGAAGTGAGCAGTTCTTC
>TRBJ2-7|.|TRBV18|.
CASSPAKLRSYEQYF
TGTGCCAGCTCACCTGCAAAGCTACGAAGCTACGAGCAGTACTTC
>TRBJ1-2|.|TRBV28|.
CASMVSGSYTF
TGTGCCAGCATGGTCTCCGGGAGCTACACCTTC
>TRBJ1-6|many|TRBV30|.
CAWSVPSGHPNNSPLHF
TGTGCCTGGAGTGTTCCATCAGGGCACCCAAATAATTCACCCCTCCACTTT
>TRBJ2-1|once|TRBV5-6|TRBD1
CASSLGTDYNEQFF
TGTGCCAGCAGCTTAGGGACAGACTACAATGAGCAGTTCTTC
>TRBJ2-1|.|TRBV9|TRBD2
CASSVGLAAQNEQFF
TGTGCCAGCAGCGTAGGACTAGCGGCCCAAAATGAGCAGTTCTTC
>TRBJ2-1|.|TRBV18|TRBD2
CASSLAGSLYNEQFF
TGTGCCAGCTCGCTAGCGGGATCCCTCTACAATGAGCAGTTCTTC
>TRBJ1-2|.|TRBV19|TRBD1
CASRTGYDGYGYTF
TGTGCCAGTAGGACAGGGTATGATGGCTATGGCTACACCTTC
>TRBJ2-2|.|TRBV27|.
CASRGANTGELFF
TGTGCCAGCAGGGGGGCAAACACCGGGGAGCTGTTTTTT
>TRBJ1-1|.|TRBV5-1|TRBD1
CASSSEQGRTEAFF
TGCGCCAGCAGCTCGGAACAGGGGCGGACTGAAGCTTTCTTT
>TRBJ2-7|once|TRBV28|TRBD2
CASSSSGGRGHEQYF
TGTGCCAGCAGTTCCTCTGGCGGGAGGGGCCACGAGCAGTACTTC
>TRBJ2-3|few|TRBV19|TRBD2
CASSLTSAYTDTQYF
TGTGCCAGTAGTCTAACTAGCGCCTACACAGATACGCAGTATTTT
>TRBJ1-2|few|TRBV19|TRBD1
CASSTYGQERGYTF
TGTGCCAGTTCGACCTACGGACAGGAGAGAGGCTACACCTTC
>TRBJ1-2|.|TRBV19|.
CASRLLDQGRNYGYTF
TGTGCCAGTAGACTACTTGACCAGGGGCGAAACTATGGCTACACCTTC
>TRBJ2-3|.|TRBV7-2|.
CASSLEDFSTDTQYF
TGTGCCAGCAGCTTAGAGGACTTTAGCACAGATACGCAGTATTTT
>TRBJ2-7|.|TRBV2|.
CASMYRDRYEQYF
TGTGCCAGCATGTACAGGGACCGCTACGAGCAGTACTTC
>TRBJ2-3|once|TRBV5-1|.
CASSAGDLGNTQYF
TGCGCCAGCAGCGCTGGGGACTTAGGAAATACGCAGTATTTT
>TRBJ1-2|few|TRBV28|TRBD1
CASSPGQGANYGYTF
TGTGCCAGCAGTCCAGGACAGGGCGCGAACTATGGCTACACCTTC
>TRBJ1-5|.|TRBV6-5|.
CASSWASNQPQHF
TGTGCCAGCAGTTGGGCAAGCAATCAGCCCCAGCATTTT
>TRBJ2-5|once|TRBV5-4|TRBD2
CASKLAGQETQYF
TGTGCCAGCAAACTAGCGGGCCAAGAGACCCAGTACTTC
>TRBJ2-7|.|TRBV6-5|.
CASGQSSYEQYF
TGTGCCAGCGGACAGAGCTCCTACGAGCAGTACTTC
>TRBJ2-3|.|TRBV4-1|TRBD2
CASSPGGGKTDTQYF
TGCGCCAGCAGCCCCGGCGGGGGGAAAACAGATACGCAGTATTTT
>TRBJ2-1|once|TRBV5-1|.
CASSLGQGGNIRNEQFF
TGCGCCAGCAGCTTGGGCCAGGGCGGGAACATCAGGAATGAGCAGTTCTTC
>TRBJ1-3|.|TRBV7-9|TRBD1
CASSLEDRVTGNTIYF
TGTGCCAGCAGCTTAGAGGACAGGGTCACTGGAAACACCATATATTTT
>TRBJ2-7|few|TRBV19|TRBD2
CASSPRGSGTPLEQYF
TGTGCCAGTAGTCCTCGGGGTAGCGGGACCCCTTTAGAGCAGTACTTC
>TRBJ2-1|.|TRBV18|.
CASSPNLEGEQFF
TGTGCCAGCTCACCTAACCTAGAGGGTGAGCAGTTCTTC
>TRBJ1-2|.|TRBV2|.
CATTPDSHYYGYTF
TGTGCCACCACGCCAGACAGTCACTACTATGGCTACACCTTC
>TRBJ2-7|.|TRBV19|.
CASSAKPSYEQYF
TGTGCCAGTAGTGCGAAGCCCTCCTACGAGCAGTACTTC
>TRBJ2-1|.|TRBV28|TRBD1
CASRQGATYNEQFF
TGTGCCAGCAGGCAGGGGGCTACCTACAATGAGCAGTTCTTC
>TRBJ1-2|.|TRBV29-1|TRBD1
CSVERGTGGEDYGYTF
TGCAGCGTTGAAAGGGGGACAGGGGGAGAGGACTATGGCTACACCTTC